This TCR beta chain was sequenced for a study of T cell repertoires in cytomegalovirus infection. Background on the study: Signatures in public TCR beta sequences pointed to both CMV infection and matching HLA type.

Study results and limitations: There were carriers of CMV plus the relevant HLA, and cumulative public TCR beta family frequency identified them. Ex vivo responses were dominated by HLA-C-restricted CMV-specific TCR beta clonotypes.

The CDR3 has 17 amino acids. The germline CDR1 and CDR2 sequences are SGHRS and YFSETQ. V lost 3 bases to trimming and J lost 11 bases; unmatched junction nucleotides: 16. TCRdb analysed the reads with MiXCR anew, one entry per CDR3 protein. The sample records around 240,000 distinct CDR3 sequences, over 20% being singletons. With respect to this clonotype: The target antigen is unknown.

Material: CD8+ T cells from PBMCs. This TCR came from a human donor in good health (CMV status not recorded). Some clones in this sample may be carry-over from other donors' samples. The V call is TRBV5-1, the J call TRBJ1-6, with TRBD1 matching 8 bases. CDR3 amino acids: CASSSKGQGIFGPPLHF. The CDR3, as DNA: TGCGCCAGCAGCTCGAAAGGACAGGGTATCTTCGGGCCACCCCTCCACTTT.